This T cell receptor (beta chain) is drawn from a study of Ad26.COV2.S vaccination and SARS-CoV-2 variants (dated by TCRdb to the early 2020s). For the study in its entirety: Donors in the vaccine arm were drawn from COV1001, a phase I-IIa trial of Ad26.COV2.S in healthy adults that was multicentre, randomized, double-blind and placebo-controlled. Blinding of investigators to trial group allocation was maintained during experiments and outcome assessment. Ad26.COV2.S was given intramuscularly at 5x10^10 or 1x10^11 viral particles, as a single shot or as two shots 56 days apart. TCRbeta repertoire sequencing was used to assess the specificity and breadth of SARS-CoV-2-reactive T cell receptors after Ad26.COV2.S vaccination. Trial participants were randomized into five groups of five, in which low-dose or high-dose Ad26.COV2.S was given once or twice, or placebo was given on both occasions. A total of 32 samples were included in the TCR-sequenced set, comprising roughly 19 Ad26.COV2.S vaccine recipients, 5 placebo recipients and 8 SARS-CoV-2 convalescent individuals.

The sample holds a few counts of this clone. Its antigen remains undetermined. There are no base qualities to consult, and no much larger clone falls within one base. This sample also contains other DNA sequences that code for the same CDR3. Spanning cysteine to phenylalanine, the CDR3 consists of 12 amino acids. The kept DNA is CDR3 alone, 36 bases in frame from the first base. The junction shows trimming of 3 bases on V and 3 bases on J, plus 5 bases between the germline ends. The paper as a whole reports these results and caveats: Comparable non-spike TCR breadth was observed between vaccine and placebo recipients, consistent with only spike being contained in the vaccine. After vaccination, substantial breadth of spike-specific CD8+ and CD4+ T cell responses was reported. The study was not powered to compare responses between vaccine doses or regimens. The authors noted that total T cell responses may have been underestimated by the TCR breadth and depth analyses. Compared with placebo recipients, Ad26.COV2.S recipients showed higher spike-specific TCR breadth (P = 0.0014).

TCRbeta CDR3 regions were sequenced with the immunoSEQ Assay. After extraction, genomic DNA underwent amplification by bias-controlled multiplex PCR, followed by high-throughput sequencing. The authors' analysis ran thus. Collapsing and filtering of sequences were performed to quantify the absolute abundance of each unique TCRbeta CDR3 region. T cell fraction was estimated by normalization of TCRbeta template counts to usable DNA, with usable DNA being measured through amplification of reference genes present in all nucleated cells. Repertoire TCRs were annotated as SARS-CoV-2-specific when V gene, CDR3 amino acid sequence and J gene were exactly matched to a known reactive TCR set. The reference SARS-CoV-2 TCR set was derived from MIRA and filtered for enrichment in COVID-19-positive ImmuneCODE repertoires, a step that removed public or cross-reactive TCRs. Drawing on the MIRA antigens, annotated TCRs were analysed further at the level of specific ORF or position within ORF. Breadth was defined as annotated unique rearrangements over total unique productive rearrangements; depth was the summed frequency of those rearrangements. Two-sided Wilcoxon rank-sum tests were used to compare TCR breadth between groups. TCRdb took this table from immuneACCESS and kept in-frame rearrangements with V and J called. Such tables lack part of the clones; where checked against another copy, unresolved V genes explain under half of the gap, and the rest is unexplained. V and J calls and clone size are as listed in that table; D and trimming were resolved from the DNA. The sample data list some 340,000 clones, and roughly 86% of these were observed just once. Roughly 1.9% of the sample rests with the top ten.

In the paper's terms, the treatment or condition label means: some 20 received Ad26.COV2.S at low or high dose, single or two shots; roughly five received placebo; per-sample allocation not given. For vaccine and placebo recipients, repertoires were sequenced using samples collected on day 63 after the first injection. Between 29 July and 7 August 2020, Cohort 1b enrolled 25 adults aged 18-55 years at one site in Boston, USA. As a vaccine, Ad26.COV2.S was a replication-incompetent adenovirus type 26 vector that expressed a prefusion-stabilized SARS-CoV-2 spike protein derived from the original Wuhan strain.

The TCR comes from a person between 18 and 65 years old who received the Ad26.COV2.S COVID-19 vaccine or a placebo. Recombination connected TRBV12-3 or TRBV12-4 to TRBJ1-1; a tentative D match to TRBD1 spans 5 bases. The sequencing used peripheral blood, collected in a trial of Ad26.COV2.S vaccine versus placebo. Here the CDR3 is given as CASSFRDTEAFF. The nucleotides read TGTGCCAGCAGTTTCAGGGACACTGAAGCTTTCTTT.